The rows below give T cell receptor beta chains drawn from one sample of a study of blood T cell repertoires in COVID-19. Profiling relied on immunoSEQ multiplex PCR, and the TCRdb table lists in-frame clones only, not all of them. The sample contains tens of thousands of clones, under 90% of which appear only once. Material for sequencing was peripheral blood. These receptors originate from an older man with acute or convalescent COVID-19. Each CDR3 is given with its conserved first and last residue. A D gene is named only where the DNA matches it firmly. Rows may omit the clone size; those that give it use once, few, many or a size class.

CDR3nt: TGTGCCAGCAGCTTAGAGGTGCCCGGGACAGGGGAGTATTTT; CDR3aa: CASSLEVPGTGEYF; abundance: -; d_gene: TRBD1; v_gene: TRBV7-9; j_gene: TRBJ2-3
CDR3nt: TGTGCCAGCTCACAAGAGGGTAGGGCAGATACGCAGTATTTT; CDR3aa: CASSQEGRADTQYF; abundance: -; d_gene: -; v_gene: TRBV18; j_gene: TRBJ2-3
CDR3nt: TGTGCCAGCAGCCCTGCGCGGGATGGACGGGGGCCCCAGCATTTT; CDR3aa: CASSPARDGRGPQHF; abundance: -; d_gene: -; v_gene: TRBV7-9; j_gene: TRBJ1-5
CDR3nt: TGTGCCAGCAGTTGGTCGGTTCGCTATGGCTACACCTTC; CDR3aa: CASSWSVRYGYTF; abundance: -; d_gene: -; v_gene: TRBV12-3/TRBV12-4; j_gene: TRBJ1-2
CDR3nt: TGTGCCAGCAGTGAAGGCGGGTCCAATGAAAAACTGTTTTTT; CDR3aa: CASSEGGSNEKLFF; abundance: -; d_gene: -; v_gene: TRBV6-1; j_gene: TRBJ1-4
CDR3nt: TGCGCCAGCAGCTTGCAGGCCGGGAGGTCCTACGAGCAGTACTTC; CDR3aa: CASSLQAGRSYEQYF; abundance: few; d_gene: TRBD2; v_gene: TRBV5-1; j_gene: TRBJ2-7
CDR3nt: TGTGCCAGCAGCTCCGACCTAGGTACGCAGTATTTT; CDR3aa: CASSSDLGTQYF; abundance: -; d_gene: -; v_gene: TRBV11-3; j_gene: TRBJ2-3
CDR3nt: TGTGCCAGCAGTGGCACAGGGGTTAACACCGGGGAGCTGTTTTTT; CDR3aa: CASSGTGVNTGELFF; abundance: -; d_gene: TRBD1; v_gene: TRBV9; j_gene: TRBJ2-2
CDR3nt: TGTGCCAGCAGTTTTCGACAGGACCCCTACGAGCAGTACTTC; CDR3aa: CASSFRQDPYEQYF; abundance: -; d_gene: -; v_gene: TRBV27; j_gene: TRBJ2-7
CDR3nt: TGCGCCAGCAGCCTACAGGGGTCCGGCAATGAGCAGTTCTTC; CDR3aa: CASSLQGSGNEQFF; abundance: once; d_gene: TRBD1; v_gene: TRBV5-1; j_gene: TRBJ2-1
CDR3nt: TGTGCCAGCAGCTTATCGGGGGGCGCTGGAACCGGGGAGCTGTTTTTT; CDR3aa: CASSLSGGAGTGELFF; abundance: -; d_gene: -; v_gene: TRBV7-2; j_gene: TRBJ2-2
CDR3nt: TGCGCCAGCAGTGAAGTTAGAAGACTTAATGAAAAACTGTTTTTT; CDR3aa: CASSEVRRLNEKLFF; abundance: -; d_gene: -; v_gene: TRBV10-1; j_gene: TRBJ1-4
CDR3nt: TGCGCCAGCAGCTTAGGGGCGGGAGGGCCCCAAGAGACCCAGTACTTC; CDR3aa: CASSLGAGGPQETQYF; abundance: -; d_gene: TRBD2; v_gene: TRBV5-1; j_gene: TRBJ2-5
CDR3nt: TGTGCCAGCAGCTCAGGGGTGTTTAGTGAAAAACTGTTTTTT; CDR3aa: CASSSGVFSEKLFF; abundance: -; d_gene: -; v_gene: TRBV7-8; j_gene: TRBJ1-4
CDR3nt: TGTGCCAGTGCTACTAGCGGCCAAGAGACCCAGTACTTC; CDR3aa: CASATSGQETQYF; abundance: -; d_gene: TRBD2; v_gene: TRBV19; j_gene: TRBJ2-5
CDR3nt: TGTGCCAGCACTGGGACTAGCGGGTTATCCGAGCAGTACTTC; CDR3aa: CASTGTSGLSEQYF; abundance: -; d_gene: TRBD2; v_gene: TRBV2; j_gene: TRBJ2-7
CDR3nt: TGTGCCAGCAGTTTCCCAGGGGGCGTAATACCCTACGAGCAGTACTTC; CDR3aa: CASSFPGGVIPYEQYF; abundance: -; d_gene: TRBD1; v_gene: TRBV28; j_gene: TRBJ2-7
CDR3nt: TGCGCCAGGGTAAAGGACAGGGGAGGCTACGAGCAGTACTTC; CDR3aa: CARVKDRGGYEQYF; abundance: -; d_gene: TRBD1; v_gene: TRBV5-1; j_gene: TRBJ2-7
CDR3nt: TGTGCCAGCAGCCTACTGCAGGATGATCGGCCCCAGCATTTT; CDR3aa: CASSLLQDDRPQHF; abundance: -; d_gene: -; v_gene: TRBV9; j_gene: TRBJ1-5
CDR3nt: TGTGCCAGCAGCTTGCGGGGGAGAGGAACCGGGGAGCTGTTTTTT; CDR3aa: CASSLRGRGTGELFF; abundance: -; d_gene: -; v_gene: TRBV5-4; j_gene: TRBJ2-2
CDR3nt: TGTGCCAGCAGCGCTGGGACAGGGGGGACGAAACTGTTTTTT; CDR3aa: CASSAGTGGTKLFF; abundance: few; d_gene: TRBD1; v_gene: TRBV7-2; j_gene: TRBJ1-4
CDR3nt: TGTGCCAGCAGCGTAGGGGGACAGGGCGGACGGGGTGAAGCTTTCTTT; CDR3aa: CASSVGGQGGRGEAFF; abundance: once; d_gene: TRBD1; v_gene: TRBV9; j_gene: TRBJ1-1
CDR3nt: TGCAGCGTTGAAGATCAGACAGGGGGCCGAGAAAAACTGTTTTTT; CDR3aa: CSVEDQTGGREKLFF; abundance: -; d_gene: TRBD1; v_gene: TRBV29-1; j_gene: TRBJ1-4
CDR3nt: TGTGCCAGCAGCTTAGCGGGGGGAGGGAGCACAGATACGCAGTATTTT; CDR3aa: CASSLAGGGSTDTQYF; abundance: -; d_gene: TRBD2; v_gene: TRBV7-2; j_gene: TRBJ2-3
CDR3nt: TGTGCCAGCAGCCAAGGTCTGACTAGCGGGAGCAATGAGCAGTTCTTC; CDR3aa: CASSQGLTSGSNEQFF; abundance: -; d_gene: TRBD2; v_gene: TRBV3-1/TRBV3-2; j_gene: TRBJ2-1
CDR3nt: TGTGCCACCAGCAGGCCCCCGATAGCGGGGTCCTACAATGAGCAGTTCTTC; CDR3aa: CATSRPPIAGSYNEQFF; abundance: -; d_gene: TRBD2; v_gene: TRBV15; j_gene: TRBJ2-1
CDR3nt: TGTGCCAGCTCACCAGGGTTAGCGGGAGAAGAGACCCAGTACTTC; CDR3aa: CASSPGLAGEETQYF; abundance: -; d_gene: TRBD2; v_gene: TRBV18; j_gene: TRBJ2-5
CDR3nt: TGCGCCAGCAGCCATCGCGAGGGGGCTGAGAATGAAAAACTGTTTTTT; CDR3aa: CASSHREGAENEKLFF; abundance: -; d_gene: TRBD1; v_gene: TRBV4-3; j_gene: TRBJ1-4
CDR3nt: TGTGCCAGTAGTTTTCCGGGACAGGGGTTGTATGAGCAGTTCTTC; CDR3aa: CASSFPGQGLYEQFF; abundance: -; d_gene: TRBD1; v_gene: TRBV19; j_gene: TRBJ2-1
CDR3nt: TGTGCCAGCACCAGGACAGACTCTGGGGCCAACGTCCTGACTTTC; CDR3aa: CASTRTDSGANVLTF; abundance: -; d_gene: -; v_gene: TRBV7-9; j_gene: TRBJ2-6
CDR3nt: TGTGCCAGCAGCCAAGGAGAGACAGATACGCAGTATTTT; CDR3aa: CASSQGETDTQYF; abundance: -; d_gene: -; v_gene: TRBV3-1/TRBV3-2; j_gene: TRBJ2-3
CDR3nt: TGTGCCAGCAGCGCTAGCGGGAGGGCCTACAATGAGCAGTTCTTC; CDR3aa: CASSASGRAYNEQFF; abundance: once; d_gene: TRBD2; v_gene: TRBV9; j_gene: TRBJ2-1
CDR3nt: TGCGCCAGCAGCCTCGGGACAAACAATATCCCCTACGAGCAGTACTTC; CDR3aa: CASSLGTNNIPYEQYF; abundance: -; d_gene: -; v_gene: TRBV5-1; j_gene: TRBJ2-7
CDR3nt: TGTGCCAGCAGCCATGAGGGGGCGCCTAGCACAGATACGCAGTATTTT; CDR3aa: CASSHEGAPSTDTQYF; abundance: -; d_gene: TRBD1; v_gene: TRBV4-2; j_gene: TRBJ2-3
CDR3nt: TGTGCCAGCAGTTACTCGTCGGCGGCGGAAGAGCAGTTCTTC; CDR3aa: CASSYSSAAEEQFF; abundance: -; d_gene: -; v_gene: TRBV6-5; j_gene: TRBJ2-1
CDR3nt: TGTGCCAGCAGCTCGGGACTAGCGGGAGGGCTCGGAGAGACCCAGTACTTC; CDR3aa: CASSSGLAGGLGETQYF; abundance: -; d_gene: TRBD2; v_gene: TRBV7-3; j_gene: TRBJ2-5
CDR3nt: TGTGCCAGCAGCTTACTCGGTTCAACTAATGAAAAACTGTTTTTT; CDR3aa: CASSLLGSTNEKLFF; abundance: -; d_gene: -; v_gene: TRBV7-2; j_gene: TRBJ1-4
CDR3nt: TGTGCCAGCAGCTTAGCGCGGCAGGGAGGAGCTTTCTTT; CDR3aa: CASSLARQGGAFF; abundance: -; d_gene: -; v_gene: TRBV7-2; j_gene: TRBJ1-1
CDR3nt: TGTGCCAGCTACAGCGGGAAGGGGACCTTCAATGAGCAGTTCTTC; CDR3aa: CASYSGKGTFNEQFF; abundance: -; d_gene: TRBD2; v_gene: TRBV5-4; j_gene: TRBJ2-1
CDR3nt: TGTGCCAGCAGCCAAGATCTGAATAGTGGAAACATTCAGTACTTC; CDR3aa: CASSQDLNSGNIQYF; abundance: -; d_gene: -; v_gene: TRBV4-2; j_gene: TRBJ2-4